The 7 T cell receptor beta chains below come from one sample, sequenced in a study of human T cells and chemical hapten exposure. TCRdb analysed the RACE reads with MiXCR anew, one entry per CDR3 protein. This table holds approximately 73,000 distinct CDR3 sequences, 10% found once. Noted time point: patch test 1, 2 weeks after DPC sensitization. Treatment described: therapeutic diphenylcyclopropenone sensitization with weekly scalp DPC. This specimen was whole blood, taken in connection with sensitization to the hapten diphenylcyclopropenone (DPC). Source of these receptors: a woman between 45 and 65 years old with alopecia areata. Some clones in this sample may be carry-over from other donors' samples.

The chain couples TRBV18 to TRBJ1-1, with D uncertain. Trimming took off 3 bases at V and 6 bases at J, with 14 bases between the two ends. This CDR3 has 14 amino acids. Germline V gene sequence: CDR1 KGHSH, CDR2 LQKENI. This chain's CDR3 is CASSPRTGGSEAFF. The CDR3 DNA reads TGTGCCAGCTCACCTCGCACGGGTGGTTCTGAAGCTTTCTTT.

CDR3 nucleotide sequence: TGCAGCGCACCCGGGACTAGCGGAGAGACCCAGTACTTC. This gives the protein CSAPGTSGETQYF. The chain links TRBV29-1 to TRBJ2-5; the match to TRBD2 covers 11 bases. J was trimmed by 4 bases and V by 7 bases; bases with no gene match: 5. CDR3 length: 13 amino acids. Germline V gene sequence: CDR1 SQVTM, CDR2 ANQGSEA. Together with reference TRBV29-1 and TRBJ2-5, the CDR3 gives the full variable domain: SAVISQKPSRDICQRGTSLTIQCQVDSQVTMMFWYRQQPGQSLTLIATANQGSEATYESGFVIDKFPISRPNLTFSTLTVSNMSPEDSSIYLCSAPGTSGETQYFGPGTRLLVL.

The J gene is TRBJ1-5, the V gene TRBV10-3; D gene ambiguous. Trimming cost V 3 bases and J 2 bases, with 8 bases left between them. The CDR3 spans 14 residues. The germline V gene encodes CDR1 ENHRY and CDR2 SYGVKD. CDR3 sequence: CAISERLGNQPQHF. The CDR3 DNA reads TGTGCCATCAGTGAACGACTCGGCAATCAGCCCCAGCATTTT.

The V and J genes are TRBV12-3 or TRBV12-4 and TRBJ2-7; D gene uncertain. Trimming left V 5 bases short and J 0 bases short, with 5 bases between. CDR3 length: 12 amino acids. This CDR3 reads CASSHDSYEQYF. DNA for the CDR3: TGTGCCAGCAGTCACGACTCCTACGAGCAGTACTTC.

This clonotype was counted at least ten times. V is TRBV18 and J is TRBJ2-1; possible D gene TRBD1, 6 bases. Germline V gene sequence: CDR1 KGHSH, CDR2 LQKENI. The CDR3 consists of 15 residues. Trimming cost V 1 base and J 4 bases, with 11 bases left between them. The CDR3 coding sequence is TGTGCCAGCTCACCACTAGACAGGAATTACAATGAGCAGTTCTTC. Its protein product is CASSPLDRNYNEQFF. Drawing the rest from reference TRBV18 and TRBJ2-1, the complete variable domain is NAGVMQNPRHLVRRRGQEARLRCSPMKGHSHVYWYRQLPEEGLKFMVYLQKENIIDESGMPKERFSAEFPKEGPSILRIQQVVRGDSAAYFCASSPLDRNYNEQFFGPGTRLTVL.

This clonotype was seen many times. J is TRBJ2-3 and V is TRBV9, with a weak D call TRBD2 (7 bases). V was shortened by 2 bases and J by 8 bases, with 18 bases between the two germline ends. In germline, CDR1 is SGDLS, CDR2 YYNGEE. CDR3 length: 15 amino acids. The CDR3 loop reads CASSVSLAVQGTQYF. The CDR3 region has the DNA TGTGCCAGCAGCGTGAGCCTAGCGGTACAGGGTACGCAGTATTTT.

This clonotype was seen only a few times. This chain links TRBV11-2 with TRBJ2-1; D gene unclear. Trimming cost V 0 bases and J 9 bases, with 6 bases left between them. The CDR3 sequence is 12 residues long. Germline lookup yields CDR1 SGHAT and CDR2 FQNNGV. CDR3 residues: CASSLEEGEQFF. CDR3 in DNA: TGTGCCAGCAGCTTAGAGGAAGGTGAGCAGTTCTTC.